Following are 27 T cell receptor beta chains from one sample sequenced in a study of vaccination and CD4 T cells after COVID-19. Treatment given: roughly 11-day PBMC culture with coronavirus spike peptide pools or control peptides (ViraFEST assay). CD4+ T cells that came from the unexposed donor were collected before the COVID-19 pandemic (2011-2018). The Oncomine TCR Beta short-read assay was applied to DNA of cultured CD4+ T cells. A single record per CDR3 protein comes from TCRdb applying MiXCR to the PCR reads. The table shows about 4,900 distinct CDR3 sequences, with about 39% occurring only once. Their specific antigens are unknown. Sequencing input: CD4+ T cells from blood, cultured in vitro. These receptors all stem from a human donor in good health.

Only a few counts were recorded for this clonotype. CDR3 sequence reads: CATRQGWGSNTGELFF. As DNA, the CDR3 is TGTGCCACCAGACAGGGTTGGGGTTCGAACACCGGGGAGCTGTTTTTT. The chain couples TRBV24-1 to TRBJ2-2; D perhaps matches TRBD1 (6 bases). The germline V gene has CDR1 KGHDR and CDR2 SFDVKD. V was pared by 7 bases and J by 0 bases, with 14 bases between. CDR3 size: 16 residues.

The chain carries TRBV29-1 and TRBJ2-3, with 11 bases fitting TRBD2. The CDR3 covers 14 residues. V was pared by 1 base and J by 6 bases, with 3 bases of the junction left unmatched. The germline gives CDR1 SQVTM, CDR2 ANQGSEA. CDR3 amino acids: CSVEGLAGGDTQYF. For the CDR3, the DNA is TGCAGCGTTGAAGGGTTAGCGGGGGGGGATACGCAGTATTTT.

The rearrangement uses TRBV5-1 and TRBJ1-1; D remains ambiguous. The CDR3 runs to 14 residues. Germline V gene sequence: CDR1 SGHRS, CDR2 YFSETQ. Trimming cost V 4 bases and J 1 base, with 11 bases left between them. Here the CDR3 DNA reads TGCGCCAGCAGCACACACAGAGGGAACACTGAAGCTTTCTTT. Encoded protein: CASSTHRGNTEAFF.

The CDR3 here is CASSEKRGGPDTQYF. The CDR3 DNA follows: TGTGCCAGCAGTGAAAAGCGGGGGGGCCCAGATACGCAGTATTTT. This sequence joins TRBV6-1 and TRBJ2-3, with TRBD2 identical over 10 bases. Germline CDR1 MNHNS, CDR2 SASEGT. The V and J ends lost 2 bases and 4 bases, in that order; junction bases with no gene match: 3. The CDR3 length is 15 residues.

The chain employs TRBV28 and TRBJ1-5; no definite D call. In germline, CDR1 is MDHEN, CDR2 SYDVKM. The length of the CDR3 is 12 residues. Trimming took off 11 bases at V and 4 bases at J, with 12 bases between the two ends. The CDR3 coding sequence is TGTGCCGCCCATATTGGGAATCAGCCCCAGCATTTT. Protein: CAAHIGNQPQHF.

The rearrangement uses TRBV5-5 and TRBJ2-5, with 7 bases matching TRBD2. J was trimmed by 1 base and V by 2 bases; bases with no gene match: 5. Germline V lookup: CDR1 SGHKS, CDR2 YYEKEE (reference sequence). The CDR3 length is 15 residues. Here the CDR3 reads CASSFRGRVQETQYF. DNA for the CDR3: TGTGCCAGCAGCTTCCGGGGGAGGGTCCAAGAGACCCAGTACTTC.

This clonotype was observed a handful of times. V gene TRBV19 combines with J gene TRBJ1-1; a weak D match, TRBD1 (6 bases). The germline CDR1 and CDR2 sequences are LNHDA and SQIVND (reference sequence). V was shortened by 4 bases and J by 0 bases, with 9 bases between the two germline ends. The CDR3 covers 14 residues. The CDR3 reads CASSRTGLNTEAFF. The DNA of the CDR3 is TGTGCCAGTAGTAGAACAGGGTTGAACACTGAAGCTTTCTTT.

This CDR3 is CASSNRDRGSAEAFF. The CDR3 DNA is TGTGCCAGTAGTAACAGGGACAGGGGATCCGCTGAAGCTTTCTTT. This chain uses TRBV19 with TRBJ1-1; 10 bases fit TRBD1. V lost 4 bases to trimming and J lost 6 bases; unmatched junction nucleotides: 8. This CDR3 contains 15 residues. CDR1 and CDR2 from the germline V gene are LNHDA and SQIVND (reference sequence).

CDR3 in DNA: TGCGCCAGCAGCTCCGGCGGGGGGCCCTCCTACGAGCAGTACTTC. It specifies CASSSGGGPSYEQYF. This chain links TRBV5-1 with TRBJ2-7; 8 nucleotides align to TRBD2. The junction had 5 bases not matched to a gene; V was cut back by 3 bases and J by 0 bases. This CDR3 contains 15 residues. The germline V gene has CDR1 SGHRS and CDR2 YFSETQ.

Remarks on this clonotype: The DNA is left out, because the CDR3 cannot be placed on it with certainty; the CDR3 is given as TCRdb lists it. The chain joins TRBV20-1 to TRBJ2-3; the D call in the table, TRBD2, was not verified against the DNA. The CDR3 region is 16 residues in length, termini included. Germline CDR1 DFQATT, CDR2 SNEGSKA (reference sequence). Here the CDR3 reads CSSSGGGAAVTDTQYF.

This chain uses TRBV18 with TRBJ1-1, with no clear D. The CDR3 contains 14 residues. The V gene lost 1 base and the J gene lost 2 bases, with 8 bases spanning the gap. CDR1 is KGHSH and CDR2 is LQKENI in the germline V gene. The CDR3 region has the DNA TGTGCCAGCTCACCACAACGAGTCAACACTGAAGCTTTCTTT. It yields the protein CASSPQRVNTEAFF.

The rearrangement uses TRBV5-6 and TRBJ1-3; 7 bases agree with TRBD1. CDR1 and CDR2 from the germline V gene are SGHDT and YYEEEE. The CDR3 consists of 13 residues. Trimming took 5 bases from V and 4 from J; bases not matched to a gene: 3. The CDR3, as DNA: TGTGCCAGCAGGGACAGGTCCGGAAACACCATATATTTT. Translating gives CASRDRSGNTIYF.

V gene TRBV6-1 combines with J gene TRBJ2-5; 8 bases align to TRBD1. The germline gives CDR1 MNHNS, CDR2 SASEGT. V shed 7 bases, J shed 5 bases, and the junction held 12 bases outside the gene matches. CDR3 size: 15 residues. CDR3 sequence (DNA): TGTGCCAGCACGGCCCCGCAGGGGGCAAGGGAGACCCAGTACTTC. Its translation: CASTAPQGARETQYF.

The chain has TRBV7-9 and TRBJ2-3, with TRBD2 matching over 8 bases. Per germline, CDR1 SEHNR and CDR2 FQNEAQ (reference sequence). CDR3 length: 16 residues. Trimming cost V 5 bases and J 2 bases; bases outside gene matches: 9. The CDR3 loop reads CASSPRRGAITDTQYF. The CDR3 nucleotides read TGTGCCAGCAGCCCCAGGCGGGGGGCTATCACAGATACGCAGTATTTT.

This clonotype has a handful of counts. The gene calls are TRBV25-1 and TRBJ2-7; weak D call: TRBD1 (5 bases). Trimming removed 1 base from V and 6 bases from J, with 19 bases in between. This CDR3 spans 16 amino acids. Germline V lookup: CDR1 MGHDK, CDR2 SYGVNS. The CDR3 region is CASSEFPTPQDAEQYF. The CDR3 bases are TGTGCCAGCAGTGAATTCCCGACACCACAGGATGCCGAGCAGTACTTC.

In regard to this clonotype: At one end the junction does not follow the germline gene, possibly because of a read error. The V gene is TRBV5-1, the J gene TRBJ1-2; the D gene is possibly TRBD1 (5 bases). Germline V gene sequence: CDR1 SGHRS, CDR2 YFSETQ. This CDR3 is built from 11 residues. The CDR3: CASSLEGRLAF. For the CDR3, the DNA is TGCGCCAGCAGCTTGGAGGGGAGGCTGGCCTTC.

The chain couples TRBV20-1 to TRBJ1-1; 7 bases map to TRBD1. V shed 6 bases, J shed 0 bases, and the junction held 7 bases outside the gene matches. The V gene's germline CDR1 is DFQATT and CDR2 SNEGSKA (reference sequence). The CDR3 is 14 amino acids. The CDR3 nucleotides read TGCAGTGCCCAGACAGGGTTGATGAACACTGAAGCTTTCTTT. Translation gives CSAQTGLMNTEAFF.

This clonotype was detected only a few times. The CDR3 protein is CASSYEGDKAETQYF. CDR3 coding DNA: TGTGCCAGCAGTTACGAGGGCGACAAGGCGGAGACCCAGTACTTC. The V and J genes are TRBV6-5 and TRBJ2-5; a possible D gene is TRBD2 (5 bases). The CDR3 extends over 15 amino acids. V was trimmed by 2 bases and J by 5 bases, leaving 15 bases between them. Germline V gene data show CDR1 as MNHEY and CDR2 as SVGAGI.

The chain couples TRBV6-1 to TRBJ1-5; no firm D call. Germline V gives CDR1 MNHNS, CDR2 SASEGT. Trimming pared 0 bases from V and 7 bases from J, leaving 13 bases between. The CDR3 totals 15 residues. CDR3: CASSEAVSYPQPQHF. DNA for the CDR3: TGTGCCAGCAGTGAAGCCGTTTCCTACCCACAGCCCCAGCATTTT.

A word on this clonotype: A read error may produce the germline difference seen at one junction end. V gene TRBV7-2 combines with J gene TRBJ2-2, with unresolved D. This CDR3 has 13 residues. Germline V gene lookup returns CDR1 SGHTA and CDR2 FQGNSA. CDR3 DNA: TGTGTCAGCAGCTTTCGGCTGTACCGGGAGCTGTTTTTT. Translating it yields CVSSFRLYRELFF.

The rearrangement links TRBV7-3 to TRBJ2-1; either TRBD1 or TRBD2 may supply D (5 bases each). Looked up from germline, CDR1 is SGHTA and CDR2 is FQGTGA. CDR3 length: 15 residues. V shed 6 bases and J shed 10 bases, with 22 bases lying between them. Here the CDR3 DNA reads TGTGCCAGCAGAAAGACAGATAATGGGCGGGTAGAGCAGTTCTTC. Translation: CASRKTDNGRVEQFF.

The chain has TRBV11-2 and TRBJ2-4, with no clear D. Germline V gene sequence: CDR1 SGHAT, CDR2 FQNNGV. V dropped 6 bases and J dropped 7 bases, with 10 bases sitting between them. The CDR3 contains 12 residues. As DNA, the CDR3 is TGTGCCAGCAGGGCCCTTGGGAACATTCAGTACTTC. Its protein product is CASRALGNIQYF.

The CDR3 nucleotides read TGTGCCAGCAGTGAGTATTCACCCCTCCACTTT. It encodes CASSEYSPLHF. This chain links TRBV2 with TRBJ1-6, with no clear D. V lost 3 bases, J lost 8 bases, and 2 bases lay in between. The V gene's germline CDR1 is SNHLY and CDR2 FYNNEI. There are 11 residues in the CDR3.

The chain carries TRBV6-1 and TRBJ2-1, with D perhaps matching TRBD2 (6 bases). Looked up from germline, CDR1 is MNHNS and CDR2 is SASEGT. Trimming shortened V by 4 bases and J by 10 bases, and 20 bases separated the two germline ends. The CDR3 loop spans 15 amino acids. DNA for the CDR3: TGTGCCAGCAGTGGCTCCGGGACTTGGAATCCAGAGCAGTTCTTC. It specifies CASSGSGTWNPEQFF.

The rearrangement joins TRBV20-1 to TRBJ2-2; D not certain. The germline V gene has CDR1 DFQATT and CDR2 SNEGSKA (reference sequence). Trimming left V 6 bases short and J 6 bases short, with 11 bases between. CDR3 length: 12 residues. The chain's CDR3 is CSALPPAGELFF. Written as DNA, the CDR3 is TGCAGTGCCCTCCCCCCGGCCGGGGAGCTGTTTTTT.

V and J are TRBV12-3 or TRBV12-4 and TRBJ1-5; D not resolved. The CDR3 totals 15 residues. V dropped 6 bases and J dropped 6 bases, with 18 bases sitting between them. The CDR3 reads CASSRMTGLSQPQHF. In nucleotides, the CDR3 is TGTGCCAGCAGCCGAATGACGGGCTTGAGTCAGCCCCAGCATTTT.

V gene TRBV12-3 or TRBV12-4 combines with J gene TRBJ1-5; 10 bases are shared with TRBD1. V trimming: 3 bases; J trimming: 4 bases; junction bases outside the gene matches: 3. This CDR3 region has 15 residues. CDR3 amino acids: CASSFRGQGNQPQHF. CDR3 sequence (DNA): TGTGCCAGCAGTTTTAGGGGACAGGGGAATCAGCCCCAGCATTTT.